This is a list of T cell receptor beta chains from one sample in a study of blood T cell repertoires in COVID-19. Clones were sequenced by immunoSEQ multiplex PCR, and TCRdb holds only the in-frame ones, with some missing. The data show a few hundred thousand clones, with around 87% seen just once and approximately 2.9% held by the top ten. Material: peripheral blood. Every receptor here comes from a human donor in a cohort sampled during active COVID-19. The CDR3 runs from the conserved cysteine through the conserved F or W. D genes are given only for firm matches. Some rows mark clone size as missing; the rest say once, few, many or name a class of expanded clone.

j_call clone_size v_call d_call cdr3_nt cdr3_aa
TRBJ1-2 . TRBV29-1 . TGCAGCGTTGAAGGTGGCTGGGGGCTATCGAACACCTTC CSVEGGWGLSNTF
TRBJ2-5 . TRBV5-1 TRBD2 TGCGCCAGCAGCTCGCTAGCGGGGGGTGAGACCCAGTACTTC CASSSLAGGETQYF
TRBJ2-5 . TRBV7-3 . TGTGCCAGCAGCTTACCGACAGAAAAAGAGACCCAGTACTTC CASSLPTEKETQYF
TRBJ2-3 . TRBV5-4 TRBD2 TGTGCCAGTCAGCTAGGGACTAGCGGGATCAGCACAGATACGCAGTATTTT CASQLGTSGISTDTQYF
TRBJ1-2 . TRBV27 . TGTGCCAGCAGTTTAATGGTAGGGGACTATGGCTACACCTTC CASSLMVGDYGYTF
TRBJ2-7 . TRBV3-1/TRBV3-2 TRBD2 TGTGCCAGCAGTCGTCCGGGACTAGCGAAGAACGAGCAGTACTTC CASSRPGLAKNEQYF
TRBJ1-4 . TRBV7-2 TRBD1 TGTGCCAGCAGCCTCTCGAGGACAGGGGGAGAAAAACTGTTTTTT CASSLSRTGGEKLFF
TRBJ2-7 . TRBV5-4 . TGTGCCATGGGGGCCAGCTCCTACGAGCAGTACTTC CAMGASSYEQYF
TRBJ2-5 . TRBV30 TRBD2 TGTGCCTGGAGCGGGGGGGCGGCGGAGGAGACCCAGTACTTC CAWSGGAAEETQYF
TRBJ2-7 . TRBV2 . TGTGCCAGCAGTGTCGGCAGGGGCTACGAGCAGTACTTC CASSVGRGYEQYF
TRBJ2-1 . TRBV5-1 TRBD2 TGCGCCAGCAGCCCTGTGGGGCTAGCGGGGGGTTTCTCCTACAATGAGCAGTTCTTC CASSPVGLAGGFSYNEQFF
TRBJ2-3 . TRBV27 TRBD2 TGTGCCAGCAGTTTCCTCCTAGCGGGAGGGGAAGATACGCAGTATTTT CASSFLLAGGEDTQYF
TRBJ1-5 once TRBV6-1 . TGTGCCAGCAGTGAACAGGGGCCAGGGCAGCCCCAGCATTTT CASSEQGPGQPQHF
TRBJ1-4 . TRBV6-5 TRBD1 TGTGCCAGCAGTTATCGACAGGGACGTGAAAAACTGTTTTTT CASSYRQGREKLFF
TRBJ1-2 . TRBV20-1 . TGCAGTGCCCTAGAAGGGGTGGGCTACACCTTC CSALEGVGYTF
TRBJ2-1 . TRBV24-1 TRBD2 TGTGCCACCAGTGACGCGACTAGCGGGAGAGAATACAATGAGCAGTTCTTC CATSDATSGREYNEQFF
TRBJ2-7 . TRBV11-2 . TGTGCCAGCGGATACAGACCCACCTACGAGCAGTACTTC CASGYRPTYEQYF
TRBJ2-2 . TRBV7-8 . TGTGCCAGCAGCTCCCTAGCGTTGATGGACACCGGGGAGCTGTTTTTT CASSSLALMDTGELFF
TRBJ1-5 . TRBV30 . TGTGCCTGGAGTGGGTCAGGGGATCAGCCCCAGCATTTT CAWSGSGDQPQHF
TRBJ2-3 once TRBV4-1 TRBD2 TGCGCCAGCAGCCAAGTAACTAGCGGGAGAGGAACAGATACGCAGTATTTT CASSQVTSGRGTDTQYF
TRBJ1-3 . TRBV19 . TGTGCCAGTAGTAGCGTTGCGGCCTCTGGAAACACCATATATTTT CASSSVAASGNTIYF
TRBJ2-7 . TRBV6-2/TRBV6-3 TRBD1 TGTGCCAGCAGTTACTTAACGACAGGGGTCAGTCCATACGAGCAGTACTTC CASSYLTTGVSPYEQYF
TRBJ2-7 . TRBV5-1 TRBD2 TGCGCCAGCAGCCCCCGACTAGCGGGACACTACGAGCAGTACTTC CASSPRLAGHYEQYF
TRBJ2-5 . TRBV5-1 . TGCGCCAGCAGCTTGGATGTCAACCAAGAGACCCAGTACTTC CASSLDVNQETQYF
TRBJ2-2 once TRBV21-1 . TGTGCCAGCAGCAAAGATTGGCTAGCGGGGACCGGGGAGCTGTTTTTT CASSKDWLAGTGELFF
TRBJ2-7 . TRBV10-2 TRBD1 TGCGCCAGCAGTAGACAGGGGGGCACCTACGAGCAGTACTTC CASSRQGGTYEQYF
TRBJ1-5 . TRBV5-1 TRBD1 TGCGCCAGCAGCATAACAGGGGGTGACAATCAGCCCCAGCATTTT CASSITGGDNQPQHF
TRBJ1-6 . TRBV10-3 TRBD1 TGTGCCATCAGTACGGGACAGGGAGATTCACCCCTCCACTTT CAISTGQGDSPLHF
TRBJ2-7 . TRBV18 TRBD1 TGTGCCAGCTCACCCGACAGGGCTTCCGACTACGAGCAGTACTTC CASSPDRASDYEQYF
TRBJ2-5 . TRBV5-4 . TGTGCCAGCAGCTTGGCCGGCGGGGGCGGAGAGACCCAGTACTTC CASSLAGGGGETQYF
TRBJ1-4 . TRBV7-2 TRBD1 TGTGCCAGCAGTTATAGACAGGGACGGATGCTGAAACTGTTTTTT CASSYRQGRMLKLFF
TRBJ2-7 once TRBV27 TRBD2 TGTGCCAGCGGGACTAACTACTACGAGCAGTACTTC CASGTNYYEQYF
TRBJ1-4 once TRBV5-1 TRBD1 TGCGCCAGCAGCCTCAGACAGGGGGCGGTAGAAAAACTGTTTTTT CASSLRQGAVEKLFF
TRBJ2-7 . TRBV27 TRBD1 TGTGCCAGCAGGAAAACAGGGGGCCCCTACGAGCAGTACTTC CASRKTGGPYEQYF
TRBJ1-2 . TRBV28 . TGTGCCAGCAGTTTACACACAGGCCTAATGAGGGGCTACACCTTC CASSLHTGLMRGYTF
TRBJ2-1 . TRBV11-1 TRBD2 TGTGCCAGCAGCTTAACTAGCGGGGGATACAATGAGCAGTTCTTC CASSLTSGGYNEQFF
TRBJ1-2 . TRBV5-6 TRBD1 TGTGCCAGCAGCCAGGGACAGGGAGGCTATGGCTACACCTTC CASSQGQGGYGYTF
TRBJ2-2 . TRBV7-3 . TGTGCCAGCAGCTTACAGGGGACCGGGGAGCTGTTTTTT CASSLQGTGELFF
TRBJ2-5 once TRBV5-4 TRBD2 TGTGCCAGCAGCCCAGAGCTAGCGGAAGTACAAGAGACCCAGTACTTC CASSPELAEVQETQYF